This T cell receptor beta chain was obtained from a study of CD8+CD57+ T cells in acquired aplastic anemia. Study summary: When averaged, DNA from sorted CD4+ and CD8+ cells came to around 3.1 ug. Study outcomes and limitations: Statistical testing detected no significant gap in CD8+ Simpson's diversity between patients and controls. Patients and controls were found to share twenty-nine CD8+ CDR3 sequences.

There are 14 residues in the CDR3. V was shortened by 3 bases and J by 1 base, with 7 bases between the two germline ends. The germline V gene encodes CDR1 SGDLS and CDR2 YYNGEE. TCR beta VDJ and CDR3 were profiled, and genomic DNA was the template. TCRdb recomputed calls from the reads with MiXCR, one row per CDR3 protein. The profile shows about 220,000 distinct CDR3 sequences, 30% to 40% of them singletons. Worth noting for this clonotype: As yet, its antigen is unknown.

This chain links TRBV9 with TRBJ2-2; D is undetermined. This TCR was sampled from a human donor in good health, serving as a control. Sequencing used sorted CD4+, CD8+, or CD8+CD57+ T cells (not recorded which) from PBMCs. CDR3: CASSAGLNTGELFF. CDR3 DNA sequence: TGTGCCAGCAGCGCAGGATTGAACACCGGGGAGCTGTTTTTT.